This TCR beta chain was identified during a study of blood T cells in healthy people across ages (dated by TCRdb to about 2015). In the study overall: In model experiments, template switching captured roughly one uniquely barcoded TCR beta cDNA molecule for every two T cells. To avoid experimental bias, donors of different ages were randomly spread across the sequencing lanes. Using deep sequencing normalized with unique cDNA molecular identifiers, the study measured how TCR beta repertoire diversity changes with age. The study analyzed two additional independent replicas of 1 million unique cDNA reads from the same blood draw for two donors, one aged 18 to 30 and one aged 80 or older. The donors were split into four age groups: young (average 16 years), middle-aged (roughly 40), aged (roughly 60) and long-lived (over 75). Overall study outcomes, separate from this receptor: Observed TCR beta diversity per million T cells fell roughly linearly with age, and a significant reduction was already apparent by age roughly 40. Because profiling used bulk unsorted PBMCs, naive and antigen-experienced compartments could not be compared conclusively. Compared with the aged group, more naive CD4+ T cells, fewer expanded clones and increased TCR diversity were shown by the long-lived group, suggesting age selection. Because donor CMV infection status was unknown, age-related changes in expanded clonotypes were potentially confounded. Estimates of total diversity based on one million sequenced T cells were regarded as lower bounds and as underestimates. Observed TCR beta diversity correlated strongly with the percentage of naive T cells measured by flow cytometry.

Including the terminal cysteine and phenylalanine, the CDR3 comprises 13 residues. CDR3 DNA is the only sequence kept; it has 39 bases, read in frame from the first base. CDR1 and CDR2, per the germline V gene (reference sequence), are DFQATT and SNEGSKA. On this clonotype itself: Its recognized antigen is unknown. The junction departs from the called germline gene at one end, perhaps through a read error.

Donors were approximately 42 systemically healthy Caucasian individuals from Russia aged roughly 6 to 100 years. Each donor gave 8 to 10 milliliters of peripheral blood, drawn into EDTA-treated Vacutainer tubes. Ficoll-Paque density-gradient centrifugation was used to isolate PBMCs, with at least 7 million obtained per sample. Total RNA was extracted from PBMCs with Trizol reagent, with at least 5 micrograms obtained per sample. For every donor, an aliquot of PBMCs went through flow cytometry to measure the percentages of naive CD45RAhigh/CD27high T cells. The protocol used for the library was 5' RACE. Sequenced using an Illumina HiSeq 2500. A second PCR of about 7 to 12 cycles was run with a J-beta primer mix and a sample-barcoded 5' primer. A unique molecular identifier was introduced onto each TCR beta cDNA molecule by a template-switch 5' adaptor carrying 12 random nucleotides. Each sample yielded at least 3 million CDR3-containing paired-end reads. The Mint cDNA synthesis kit, primed by a TRBC-specific oligonucleotide, was used to synthesize first-strand cDNA from all RNA. All cDNA was treated with uracil-DNA glycosylase and then went through a first 18-cycle PCR with the universal primers M1SS and BC2_uni_R. Concerning the study's data processing: For normalization, 1 million high-quality reads were randomly selected from each sample, with every read carrying a distinct molecular identifier. Instead of being binned into consensus sequences, reads that shared molecular identifiers were thrown out. CDR3 identification, clonotype clustering and error correction used MiTCR with a Q25 quality threshold and the strictest error-elimination algorithm. Lower-bound total TCR beta diversity was estimated with a nonparametric unseen species model using Euler transformation. TCRdb applied fastp at Q25 and MiXCR to the public reads, then kept only in-frame beta chains. CDR3 protein sequences are deduplicated, and each keeps its most common genes and DNA. The V and J calls come from TCRdb's annotation, not from the publication. The sample table records about 1.6 million distinct CDR3 sequences; almost 35% of these occur just once. The top ten clones comprise approximately 10% of the sample.

The rearranged chain carries TRBV20-1 and TRBJ1-4; TRBD1 is possibly the D segment (6 matching bases). The sequenced sample was blood. The source of this sequence is a woman in her twenties or thirties in good health. The sequenced DNA: TGCAGTGCTAGAGTACAGGAGGGGGAAAAACTGTCTTTT. Its coded protein is CSARVQEGEKLSF.